This T cell receptor beta chain was retrieved from a study of neurological immune-mediated disorders. 5'RACE employing 10-nucleotide random UMIs yielded the cDNA. TCRdb analysed the 5' RACE reads with MiXCR anew, one entry per CDR3 protein. The sample consists of fewer than 40,000 distinct CDR3 sequences, 4% of them appearing once. Per germline, CDR1 LGHNA and CDR2 YNFKEQ. Trimming removed 0 bases at V and 0 bases at J, with 21 bases between. The CDR3 length is 19 residues. Input was more than 800,000 sorted T cells, either CD4+ or CD8+. The table lists this clonotype with many counts. Its matching antigen is unknown. General study points: Private repertoires in all groups were suggested by the finding that expanded clones across subjects shared no CDR3 amino acid sequences.

Sequences were obtained from CD4+ T cells from blood. J is TRBJ2-7 and V is TRBV4-2; TRBD1 might be the D (6 bases). This TCR came from a woman aged 40 to 49 in good health. The CDR3 loop is CASSQDPTRQGLGSYEQYF. CDR3 bases: TGTGCCAGCAGCCAAGATCCTACCAGGCAGGGGTTAGGCTCCTACGAGCAGTACTTC.